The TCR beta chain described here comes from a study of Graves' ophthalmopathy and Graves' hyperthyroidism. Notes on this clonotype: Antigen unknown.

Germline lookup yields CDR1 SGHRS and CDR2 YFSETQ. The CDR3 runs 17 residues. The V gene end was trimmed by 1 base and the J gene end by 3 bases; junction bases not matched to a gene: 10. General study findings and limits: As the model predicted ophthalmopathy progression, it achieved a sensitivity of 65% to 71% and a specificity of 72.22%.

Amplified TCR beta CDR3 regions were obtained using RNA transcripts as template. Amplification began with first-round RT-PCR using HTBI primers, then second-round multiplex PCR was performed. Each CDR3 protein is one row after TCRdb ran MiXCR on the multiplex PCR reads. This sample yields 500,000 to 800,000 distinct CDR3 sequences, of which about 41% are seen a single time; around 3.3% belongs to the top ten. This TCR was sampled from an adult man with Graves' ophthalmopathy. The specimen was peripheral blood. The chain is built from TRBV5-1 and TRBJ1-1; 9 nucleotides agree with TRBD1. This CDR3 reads CASSLWGQGHPDTEAFF. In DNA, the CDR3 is TGCGCCAGCAGCTTGTGGGGACAGGGACACCCGGACACTGAAGCTTTCTTT.